Listed below are T cell receptor beta chains from one sample, sequenced in a study of patients and donors after allogeneic stem cell transplantation. TCRdb re-analysed the RT-PCR reads in MiXCR, keeping a single row per CDR3 protein. The repertoire holds about 410,000 distinct CDR3 sequences, with 16% as singletons. Sequencing used blood, either unsorted or a sorted T cell fraction (not recorded which). Receptors were obtained from a human donor who was either an allogeneic HSCT recipient or a stem cell or donor lymphocyte infusion donor (not recorded which). It is not recorded whose cells these are; they may come from a transplant donor. Each CDR3 is given with its conserved first and last residue. A D gene is named only where the DNA matches it firmly. Expanded clones are given a class, and other clones once, few, many or no size at all.

d_call: NA; clone_size: NA; j_call: TRBJ1-1; v_call: TRBV14; cdr3_nt: TGTGCCAGCAGCCTGAAGACGTCATTCACTGAAGCTTTCTTT; cdr3_aa: CASSLKTSFTEAFF
d_call: TRBD1; clone_size: NA; j_call: TRBJ1-2; v_call: TRBV12-3/TRBV12-4; cdr3_nt: TGTGCCAGCAGCCAACAGGGGGGTAGCTATGGCTACACCTTC; cdr3_aa: CASSQQGGSYGYTF
d_call: TRBD1; clone_size: many; j_call: TRBJ2-3; v_call: TRBV12-3/TRBV12-4; cdr3_nt: TGTGCCAGCAGTTTAGGTCAGGGGGCAACAGATACGCAGTATTTT; cdr3_aa: CASSLGQGATDTQYF
d_call: TRBD2; clone_size: NA; j_call: TRBJ2-2; v_call: TRBV20-1; cdr3_nt: TGCAGTGCGGCTAGCGGGGGGGCGGGCACCGGGGAGCTGTTTTTT; cdr3_aa: CSAASGGAGTGELFF
d_call: NA; clone_size: NA; j_call: TRBJ1-4; v_call: TRBV4-1; cdr3_nt: TGCGCCAGCAGCCAAGGCCCAGGGTGGAATGAAAAACTGTTTTTT; cdr3_aa: CASSQGPGWNEKLFF
d_call: NA; clone_size: NA; j_call: TRBJ2-1; v_call: TRBV6-1; cdr3_nt: TGTGCCAGCAGTGACAGGTTGTTCAATGAGCAGTTCTTC; cdr3_aa: CASSDRLFNEQFF
d_call: NA; clone_size: NA; j_call: TRBJ2-1; v_call: TRBV2; cdr3_nt: TGTGCCAGCAGTGAAGGATCCAGGGGTGAGCAGTTCTTC; cdr3_aa: CASSEGSRGEQFF
d_call: TRBD1; clone_size: few; j_call: TRBJ1-1; v_call: TRBV5-1; cdr3_nt: TGCGCCAGCAGCTTGGATGCAGGGGGCGCCTTGAACACTGAAGCTTTCTTT; cdr3_aa: CASSLDAGGALNTEAFF
d_call: NA; clone_size: few; j_call: TRBJ1-2; v_call: TRBV4-3; cdr3_nt: TGCGCCAGCAGCCAAGGGGTTAGGGTCGACTATGGCTACACCTTC; cdr3_aa: CASSQGVRVDYGYTF
d_call: TRBD2; clone_size: NA; j_call: TRBJ2-1; v_call: TRBV5-6; cdr3_nt: TGTGCCAGCAGCCCCAATCTAGCGGGAAGGTACAATGAGCAGTTCTTC; cdr3_aa: CASSPNLAGRYNEQFF
d_call: TRBD1; clone_size: NA; j_call: TRBJ1-3; v_call: TRBV12-3/TRBV12-4; cdr3_nt: TGTGCCAGCAACCTAGACAGGGCATCTGGAAACACCATATATTTT; cdr3_aa: CASNLDRASGNTIYF